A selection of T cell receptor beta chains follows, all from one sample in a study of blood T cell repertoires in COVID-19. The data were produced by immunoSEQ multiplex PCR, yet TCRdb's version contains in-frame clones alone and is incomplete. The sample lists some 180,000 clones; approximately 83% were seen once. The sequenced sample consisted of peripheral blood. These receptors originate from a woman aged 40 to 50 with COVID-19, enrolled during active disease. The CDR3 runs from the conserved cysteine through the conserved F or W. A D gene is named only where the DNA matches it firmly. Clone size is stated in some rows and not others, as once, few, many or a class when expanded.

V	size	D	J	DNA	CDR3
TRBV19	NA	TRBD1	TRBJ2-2	TGTGCCAGTAGTATGAGGGGGCGTACCGGGGAGCTGTTTTTT	CASSMRGRTGELFF
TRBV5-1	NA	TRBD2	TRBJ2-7	TGCGCCAGCAGCTTCTTAGCGGGGACCTCCTACGAGCAGTACTTC	CASSFLAGTSYEQYF
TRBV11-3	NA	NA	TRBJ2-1	TGTGCCAGCAGCTCTAACCGGGATGAGCAGTTCTTC	CASSSNRDEQFF
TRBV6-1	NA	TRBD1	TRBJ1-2	TGTGCCAGCAGTAAGGGACAGGGAGACTATGGCTACACCTTC	CASSKGQGDYGYTF
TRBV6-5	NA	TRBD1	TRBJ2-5	TGTGCCAGCGAAATTCCGGGACAGGGTCCGGAGACCCAGTACTTC	CASEIPGQGPETQYF
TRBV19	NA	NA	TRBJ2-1	TGTGCCAGTAGTGTAGATGGAGGCAATGAGCAGTTCTTC	CASSVDGGNEQFF
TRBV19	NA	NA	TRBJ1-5	TGTGCCAGTAGTTGGGGGGGTGGGTCGATGCCGACCCAGCATTTT	CASSWGGGSMPTQHF
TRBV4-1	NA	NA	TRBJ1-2	TGCGCCAGCAGCCAAGAAGTCAGGGATGGCTACACCTTC	CASSQEVRDGYTF
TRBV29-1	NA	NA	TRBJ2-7	TGCAGCGTTGGGACATTAAAGGCGACAGTTGACTACGAGCAGTACTTC	CSVGTLKATVDYEQYF
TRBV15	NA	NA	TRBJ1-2	TGTGCCACCAGCGGGGGGGGACGGTTCTATGGCTACACCTTC	CATSGGGRFYGYTF
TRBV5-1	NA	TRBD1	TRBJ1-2	TGCGCCAGCAGCTTGGAGAGGACAGGGTCGAGGAAAGGCTACACCTTC	CASSLERTGSRKGYTF
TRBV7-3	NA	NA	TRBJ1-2	TGTGCCAGCAGCGAGAACTATGGCTACACCTTC	CASSENYGYTF
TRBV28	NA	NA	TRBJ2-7	TGTGCCAGCACCCTAGCCTACGAGCAGTACTTC	CASTLAYEQYF
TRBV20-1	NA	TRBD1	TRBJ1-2	TGCAGTGCTAGTATGGGACAGGGATATTCCTTC	CSASMGQGYSF
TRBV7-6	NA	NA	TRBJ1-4	TGTGCCAGCAGAAGAGAGATAGCAACTAATGAAAAACTGTTTTTT	CASRREIATNEKLFF
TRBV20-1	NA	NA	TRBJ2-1	TGCAGTGCTAGTTCCAGGCTCAATGAGCAGTTCTTC	CSASSRLNEQFF
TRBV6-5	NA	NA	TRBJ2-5	TGTGCCAGCAGAACGACAGCCACCGGGGAGACCCAGTACTTC	CASRTTATGETQYF
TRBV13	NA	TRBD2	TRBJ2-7	TGTGCCAGCAGCTTGGGGACTATGGGGGACGAGCAGTACTTC	CASSLGTMGDEQYF
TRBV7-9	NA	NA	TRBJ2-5	TGTGCCAGCAGCTTACGAGGGTCGATGGAGACCCAGTACTTC	CASSLRGSMETQYF
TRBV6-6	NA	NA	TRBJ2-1	TGTGCCAGCAGTTACTCGCAGGGAACGTCCTACAATGAGCAGTTCTTC	CASSYSQGTSYNEQFF
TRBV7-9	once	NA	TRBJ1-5	TGTGCCAGCAGCTCGACGACAGGTAACAATCAGCCCCAGCATTTT	CASSSTTGNNQPQHF
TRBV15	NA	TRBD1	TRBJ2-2	TGTGCCACCAGCTCGGGACAGGGGGACACCGGGGAGCTGTTTTTT	CATSSGQGDTGELFF
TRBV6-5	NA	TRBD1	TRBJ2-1	TGTGCCAGCAGTAGGACAGGGGGCTCCTACAATGAGCAGTTCTTC	CASSRTGGSYNEQFF
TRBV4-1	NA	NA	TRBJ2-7	TGCGCCAGCAGCCAAGATTGGGTGGGGAGAAGGAGCTCCTACGAGCAGTACTTC	CASSQDWVGRRSSYEQYF
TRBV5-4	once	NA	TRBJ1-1	TGTGCCAGCAGCTTGGATGGCTCGATGAACACTGAAGCTTTCTTT	CASSLDGSMNTEAFF
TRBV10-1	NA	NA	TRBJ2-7	TGCGCCAGCAGTCCAGACAGAAGCGAGCAGTACTTC	CASSPDRSEQYF
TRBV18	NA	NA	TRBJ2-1	TGTGCCAGCTCACCACTTCAGGGAACAAATGAGCAGTTCTTC	CASSPLQGTNEQFF
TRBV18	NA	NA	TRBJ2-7	TGTGCCAGCTCACCAGAAGGCAGGGTGGAGCAGTACTTC	CASSPEGRVEQYF
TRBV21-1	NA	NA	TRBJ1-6	TGTGCCAGCGGCCGGGGACTATCAATCTCACCCCTCCACTTT	CASGRGLSISPLHF
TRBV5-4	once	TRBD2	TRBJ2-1	TGTGCCAGCAACACACTAGCGGGGGCTCACAATGAGCAGTTCTTC	CASNTLAGAHNEQFF
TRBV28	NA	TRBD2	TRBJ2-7	TGTGCCAGCAGTTTGAGCGGGAGACTGGGCTACGAGCAGTACTTC	CASSLSGRLGYEQYF
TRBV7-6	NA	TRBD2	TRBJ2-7	TGTGCCAGCAGCTTGGGTAGCGGGGGGGCGGGCGAGCAGTACTTC	CASSLGSGGAGEQYF
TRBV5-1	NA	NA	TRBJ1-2	TGCGCCAGCAGCTCCGAATACAGGATCAACTATGGCTACACCTTC	CASSSEYRINYGYTF
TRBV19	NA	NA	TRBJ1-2	TGTGCCAGTAGTATGGGACGGGAGGGCCGTGGCTACACCTTC	CASSMGREGRGYTF
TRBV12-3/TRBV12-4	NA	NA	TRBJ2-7	TGTGCCAGCAGTTTCGCAGCGGACGAGCAGTACTTC	CASSFAADEQYF
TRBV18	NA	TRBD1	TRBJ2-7	TGTGCCAGCTCACCTCGACAGGGAATAGGCGACGAGCAGTACTTC	CASSPRQGIGDEQYF
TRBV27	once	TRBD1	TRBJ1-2	TGTGCCAGCAGTTTATCAGGGGGCGCAAGGTATGGCTACACCTTC	CASSLSGGARYGYTF
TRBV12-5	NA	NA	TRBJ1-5	TGTGCTAGTGGTTTAGGGGGTCCCAATCAGCCCCAGCATTTT	CASGLGGPNQPQHF
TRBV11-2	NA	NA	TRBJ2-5	TGTGCCAGCAGCCTAGGGGGGACTCCCATCCAAGAGACCCAGTACTTC	CASSLGGTPIQETQYF
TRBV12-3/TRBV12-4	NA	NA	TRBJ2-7	TGTGCCAGCTCAGACTTCCTCGAGGGCGAGCAGTACTTC	CASSDFLEGEQYF
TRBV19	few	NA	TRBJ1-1	TGTGCCAGTAGCCCCAAGGTGGGGGGGGCTGAAGCTTTCTTT	CASSPKVGGAEAFF
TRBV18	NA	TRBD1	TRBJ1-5	TGTGCCAGCTCACCAGCGGTAACAGGGGGTCGCCAGCCCCAGCATTTT	CASSPAVTGGRQPQHF
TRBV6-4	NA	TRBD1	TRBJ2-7	TGTGCCAGCAGTGTTGACAGGGGCATCGAGCAGTACTTC	CASSVDRGIEQYF
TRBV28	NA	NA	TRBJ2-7	TGTGCCAGCAGTTTAGGAGGGGCCCTCTACGAGCAGTACTTC	CASSLGGALYEQYF
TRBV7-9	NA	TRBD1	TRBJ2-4	TGTGCCAGCAGCTGGACAGGGACCAAAAACATTCAGTACTTC	CASSWTGTKNIQYF
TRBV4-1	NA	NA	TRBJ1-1	TGCGCCAGCAGCCAAGGGACCACAGGCATGATGGCTGAAGCTTTCTTT	CASSQGTTGMMAEAFF
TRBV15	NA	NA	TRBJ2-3	TGTGCCACCAGTCCGGGGGAACCCACAGATACGCAGTATTTT	CATSPGEPTDTQYF
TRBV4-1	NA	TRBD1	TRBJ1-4	TGCGCCAGCAGCCGAAACCGGGACAGTAATGAAAAACTGTTTTTT	CASSRNRDSNEKLFF
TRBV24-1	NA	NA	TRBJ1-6	TGTGCCACCAGTGTTTCAGGGGCCGGCGGGAGGCCCCTCCACTTT	CATSVSGAGGRPLHF
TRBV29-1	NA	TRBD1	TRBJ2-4	TGCAGCGGCAGAAGACAGGGGAACGGAAACATTCAGTACTTC	CSGRRQGNGNIQYF
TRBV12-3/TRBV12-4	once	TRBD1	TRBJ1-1	TGTGCCAGCAGTTTGGACAGGTTCACTGAAGCTTTCTTT	CASSLDRFTEAFF
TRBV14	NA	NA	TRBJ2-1	TGTGCCAGCAGCCAAACAATAGCTAATGATGAGCAGTTCTTC	CASSQTIANDEQFF
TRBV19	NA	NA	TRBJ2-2	TGTGCCAGTAGTGTATCCTTCGGGTCCTTGGGTGGGGAGCTGTTTTTT	CASSVSFGSLGGELFF
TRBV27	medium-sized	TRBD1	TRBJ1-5	TGTGCCAGCAGTACACGGACCGGGACAGGGGTTTTTCCCCAGCATTTT	CASSTRTGTGVFPQHF
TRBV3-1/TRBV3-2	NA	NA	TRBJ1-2	TGTGCCAGCAGTCGGGACATCTCCTCTAACTATGGCTACACCTTC	CASSRDISSNYGYTF
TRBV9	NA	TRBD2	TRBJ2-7	TGTGCCAGCAGCCGAGCGGGAGGGGAAACCTACGAGCAGTACTTC	CASSRAGGETYEQYF
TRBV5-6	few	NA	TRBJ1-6	TGTGCCAGCAGCTTGGAAGGGGTGGGGGGAAGCTCCTATAATTCACCCCTCCACTTT	CASSLEGVGGSSYNSPLHF
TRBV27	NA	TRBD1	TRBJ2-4	TGTGCCAGCAGCCTGGGACAGGGGATGTCCAAAAACATTCAGTACTTC	CASSLGQGMSKNIQYF
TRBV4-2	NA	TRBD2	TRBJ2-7	TGTGCCAGCAGCCTACTAGCGAGTGACTCCTACGAGCAGTACTTC	CASSLLASDSYEQYF
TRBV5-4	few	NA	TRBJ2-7	TGTGCCAGCAGCTTGGGGGGGCTGAGCTCCTACGAGCAGTACTTC	CASSLGGLSSYEQYF